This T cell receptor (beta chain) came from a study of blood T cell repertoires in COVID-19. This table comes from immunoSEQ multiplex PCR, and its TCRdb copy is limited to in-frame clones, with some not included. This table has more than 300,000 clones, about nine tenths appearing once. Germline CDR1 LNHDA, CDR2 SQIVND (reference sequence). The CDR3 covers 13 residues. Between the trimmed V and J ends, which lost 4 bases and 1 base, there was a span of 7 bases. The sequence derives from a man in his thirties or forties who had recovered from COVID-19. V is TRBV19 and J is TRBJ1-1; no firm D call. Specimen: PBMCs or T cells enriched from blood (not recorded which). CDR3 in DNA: TGTGCCAGTAGTACAGGTCCGAACACTGAAGCTTTCTTT. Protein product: CASSTGPNTEAFF.